This passage covers 26 T cell receptor beta chains from one sample sequenced in a study of cytomegalovirus exposure and HLA in healthy donors. Use of 60 Vbeta and 13 Jbeta primers characterized the PCR. Generated by immunoSEQ multiplex PCR, the TCRdb table keeps only in-frame clones and is missing some. Of 99,000 or so clones in the sample, 83% were seen once. Material for sequencing was PBMCs. Every receptor here comes from a man in his late teens or twenties in good health and CMV-seronegative.

This clone was found once. This chain uses TRBV29-1 with TRBJ2-3, with D maybe TRBD1 (5 bases). This CDR3 is built from 12 residues. From germline, CDR1 is SQVTM and CDR2 ANQGSEA. V shed 5 bases and J shed 3 bases, with 9 bases lying between them. The CDR3 DNA reads as TGCAGCGTTTCCGACAGAACAGATACGCAGTATTTT. Protein product: CSVSDRTDTQYF.

CDR3 sequence reads: CASSLGGQGVEQFF. As DNA, the CDR3 is TGTGCCAGCAGCTTAGGGGGACAGGGAGTTGAGCAGTTCTTC. The chain has TRBV7-3 and TRBJ2-1; TRBD1 matches at 9 bases. This CDR3 is 14 amino acids long. Germline V gene data show CDR1 as SGHTA and CDR2 as FQGTGA. After removal of 2 bases from V and 9 bases from J, the junction contained 5 bases not matched to a gene.

This chain links TRBV28 with TRBJ2-7, with TRBD2 identical over 9 bases. Germline V lookup: CDR1 MDHEN, CDR2 SYDVKM. V dropped 6 bases and J dropped 1; count of bases not matched to a gene: 1. The CDR3 consists of 13 residues. CDR3 protein: CASRTSGSYEQYF. The CDR3 DNA reads TGTGCCAGCAGGACTAGCGGTTCCTACGAGCAGTACTTC. The whole variable domain, remainder taken from reference TRBV28 and TRBJ2-7, is DVKVTQSSRYLVKRTGEKVFLECVQDMDHENMFWYRQDPGLGLRLIYFSYDVKMKEKGDIPEGYSVSREKKERFSLILESASTNQTSMYLCASRTSGSYEQYFGPGTRLTVT.

This clone occurred a few times. This chain links TRBV4-3 with TRBJ2-7, with 14 nucleotides matching TRBD2. The CDR3 is 17 amino acids. V shed 3 bases, J shed 6 bases, and the junction held 10 bases outside the gene matches. From germline, CDR1 is LGHNA and CDR2 YSLEER. CDR3: CASSQVTSGRAFREQYF. The DNA of the CDR3 is TGCGCCAGCAGCCAGGTGACTAGCGGGAGGGCCTTCCGCGAGCAGTACTTC.

The rearrangement joins TRBV6-5 to TRBJ1-2; D not certain. Germline V lookup: CDR1 MNHEY, CDR2 SVGAGI. The CDR3 sequence is 16 residues long. Deletions cut 2 bases from V and 1 base from J, with 14 bases between. DNA of the CDR3: TGTGCCAGCAGTTACGGAGAGGGAAGGAGTAACTATGGCTACACCTTC. Translated, it gives CASSYGEGRSNYGYTF.

This chain connects TRBV28 to TRBJ2-7, with 9 nucleotides matching TRBD2. V shed 7 bases, J shed 3 bases, and the junction held 10 bases outside the gene matches. The CDR3 sequence is 15 residues long. CDR1 is MDHEN and CDR2 is SYDVKM in the germline V gene. The CDR3 DNA reads TGTGCCAGCACGTCGGCTAGCGGGATTTTCTACGAGCAGTACTTC. This translates into CASTSASGIFYEQYF.

The rearrangement links TRBV7-2 to TRBJ2-1; D might be TRBD2 (5 bases). V shed 6 bases and J shed 4 bases, with 16 bases lying between them. Germline loops: CDR1 SGHTA, CDR2 FQGNSA. This CDR3 contains 15 residues. The CDR3 spells CASRQSAAEYNEQFF. The CDR3 region has the DNA TGTGCCAGCAGGCAGTCAGCGGCCGAATACAATGAGCAGTTCTTC. Full variable domain (remainder filled in from reference TRBV7-2 and TRBJ2-1): GAGVSQSPSNKVTEKGKDVELRCDPISGHTALYWYRQSLGQGLEFLIYFQGNSAPDKSGLPSDRFSAERTGGSVSTLTIQRTQQEDSAVYLCASRQSAAEYNEQFFGPGTRLTVL.

This clone was detected many times. This rearrangement joins TRBV7-3 to TRBJ2-1; 8 nucleotides agree with TRBD1. J was trimmed by 12 bases and V by 5 bases; bases with no gene match: 6. Germline V gives CDR1 SGHTA, CDR2 FQGTGA. This CDR3 region has 12 residues. The CDR3 region has the DNA TGTGCCAGCAGCACCGCCGGGACAGGGCAGTTCTTC. Translation: CASSTAGTGQFF.

V is TRBV28 and J is TRBJ1-5; TRBD1 matches 8 bases. Germline V lookup: CDR1 MDHEN, CDR2 SYDVKM. The V and J ends lost 5 bases and 6 bases, in that order; junction bases with no gene match: 9. The length of the CDR3 is 15 residues. Written as DNA, the CDR3 is TGTGCCAGCAGTCACCGGGACAGGCCGTCTCAGCCCCAGCATTTT. Translating it yields CASSHRDRPSQPQHF.

The V gene is TRBV9, the J gene TRBJ2-7, with D maybe TRBD1 (6 bases). Germline loops: CDR1 SGDLS, CDR2 YYNGEE. V lost 0 bases and J 7 bases, leaving 17 bases between the germline ends. The CDR3 has 15 residues. CDR3 loop: CASSVGRRGVEEQYF. In DNA, the CDR3 is TGTGCCAGCAGCGTAGGTCGCAGGGGAGTGGAGGAGCAGTACTTC.

This clone occurred once. The V call is TRBV4-1, the J call TRBJ2-1; 13 bases fit TRBD2. The V and J ends lost 6 bases and 8 bases, in that order; junction bases with no gene match: 7. This CDR3 has 15 residues. Germline values: CDR1 MGHRA, CDR2 YSYEKL. This chain's CDR3 is CASRLTSGRVDEQFF. The CDR3 DNA is TGCGCCAGCAGACTTACTAGCGGGAGGGTTGATGAGCAGTTCTTC.

The V call is TRBV19, the J call TRBJ2-7; D is ambiguous. Looked up from germline, CDR1 is LNHDA and CDR2 is SQIVND (reference sequence). Trimming took off 3 bases at V and 1 base at J, with 7 bases between the two ends. The CDR3 covers 13 residues. CDR3: CASSMRRSYEQYF. The CDR3 DNA reads TGTGCCAGTAGTATGAGGCGGTCCTACGAGCAGTACTTC.

The gene calls are TRBV7-2 and TRBJ2-7, with D possibly TRBD1 on 5 matching bases. CDR1 SGHTA and CDR2 FQGNSA come from the germline V gene. The CDR3 totals 14 residues. V lost 4 bases, J lost 3 bases, and 13 bases lay in between. The CDR3 is CASSSGAGNYEQYF. As DNA, the CDR3 is TGTGCCAGCAGCTCCGGTGCAGGGAACTACGAGCAGTACTTC.

This sequence joins TRBV7-8 and TRBJ1-5; 7 bases are a match to TRBD1. Germline CDR1 SGHVS, CDR2 FQNEAQ. The CDR3 has 16 amino acids. Losses at the gene ends were 4 bases for V and 2 bases for J; bases not matched to a gene: 8. CDR3 DNA sequence: TGTGCCAGCAGCTCCACAGGGGTTATGGGCAATCAGCCCCAGCATTTT. Encoded protein: CASSSTGVMGNQPQHF. Based on the CDR3 plus reference TRBV7-8 and TRBJ1-5, the full variable domain is GAGVSQSPRYKVAKRGQDVALRCDPISGHVSLFWYQQALGQGPEFLTYFQNEAQLDKSGLPSDRFFAERPEGSVSTLKIQRTQQEDSAVYLCASSSTGVMGNQPQHFGDGTRLSIL.

The J gene is TRBJ2-7, the V gene TRBV27; possible D gene TRBD1, 5 bases. Germline V CDR1 and CDR2: MNHEY, SMNVEV (reference sequence). The CDR3 length is 11 residues. V gave up 4 bases and J gave up 6 bases, with 7 bases separating them. The CDR3 loop is CASSSGIEQYF. DNA for the CDR3: TGTGCCAGCAGTTCAGGGATCGAGCAGTACTTC.

This clone was counted only a few times. This rearrangement joins TRBV15 to TRBJ2-1; 16 bases map to TRBD2. The CDR3 spans 13 residues. Per germline, CDR1 LNHNV and CDR2 YYDKDF (reference sequence). Trimming removed 8 bases from V and 12 bases from J; junction bases left unmatched: 4. In DNA form, the CDR3 reads TGTGCCACCGTTGGGACTAGCGGGAGGGGGCAGTTCTTC. Encoded protein: CATVGTSGRGQFF.

The chain carries TRBV7-3 and TRBJ1-1; possibly TRBD1 for D (5 bases). This CDR3 has 13 amino acids. V was clipped by 5 bases and J by 3 bases, with 10 bases between them. Germline loops: CDR1 SGHTA, CDR2 FQGTGA. DNA for the CDR3: TGTGCCAGCAGCCAAGACAGAGACACTGAAGCTTTCTTT. As protein: CASSQDRDTEAFF. The variable domain in full, completed from reference TRBV7-3 and TRBJ1-1, reads GAGVSQTPSNKVTEKGKYVELRCDPISGHTALYWYRQSLGQGPEFLIYFQGTGAADDSGLPNDRFFAVRPEGSVSTLKIQRTERGDSAVYLCASSQDRDTEAFFGQGTRLTVV.

The chain couples TRBV28 to TRBJ2-7; TRBD2 agrees at 12 bases. The V gene end was trimmed by 2 bases and the J gene end by 3 bases; junction bases not matched to a gene: 8. The CDR3 consists of 17 residues. Per the germline V gene, CDR1 is MDHEN and CDR2 is SYDVKM. The CDR3: CASSLETSGSFSYEQYF. For the CDR3, the DNA is TGTGCCAGCAGTTTAGAGACTAGCGGGAGTTTTAGCTACGAGCAGTACTTC. Complete variable domain (other parts from reference TRBV28 and TRBJ2-7): DVKVTQSSRYLVKRTGEKVFLECVQDMDHENMFWYRQDPGLGLRLIYFSYDVKMKEKGDIPEGYSVSREKKERFSLILESASTNQTSMYLCASSLETSGSFSYEQYFGPGTRLTVT.

V gene TRBV5-1 combines with J gene TRBJ2-3; 11 bases line up with TRBD1. Germline V CDR1 and CDR2: SGHRS, YFSETQ. The CDR3 runs 14 residues. After removal of 8 bases from V and 5 bases from J, the junction contained 7 bases not matched to a gene. CDR3 residues: CASDPGQGEDTQYF. In DNA, the CDR3 is TGCGCCAGTGATCCGGGACAGGGGGAAGATACGCAGTATTTT. Using reference TRBV5-1 and TRBJ2-3 for the parts outside the CDR3, the full variable domain is KAGVTQTPRYLIKTRGQQVTLSCSPISGHRSVSWYQQTPGQGLQFLFEYFSETQRNKGNFPGRFSGRQFSNSRSEMNVSTLELGDSALYLCASDPGQGEDTQYFGPGTRLTVL.

The J gene is TRBJ2-5, the V gene TRBV7-2, with 9 bases lining up with TRBD2. This CDR3 has 15 residues. Germline values: CDR1 SGHTA, CDR2 FQGNSA. J lost 1 base, V lost 4 bases, and 4 bases had no gene match. This chain's CDR3 is CASSYLAGLQETQYF. The CDR3 DNA is TGTGCCAGCAGCTACCTAGCGGGACTCCAAGAGACCCAGTACTTC.

The chain recombines TRBV5-1 with TRBJ1-1; 8 bases line up with TRBD1. The CDR3 is 14 amino acids. V shed 3 bases and J 5 bases; nucleotides not matched to a gene: 6. Germline CDR1 and CDR2: SGHRS and YFSETQ. CDR3 in amino acids: CASSSRTGRTEAFF. The CDR3 nucleotides are TGCGCCAGCAGCTCGAGGACAGGGCGGACTGAAGCTTTCTTT.

J is TRBJ2-1 and V is TRBV7-6; D might be TRBD2 (5 bases). CDR3 size: 16 residues. Trimming removed 3 bases at V and 0 bases at J, with 12 bases between. In germline, CDR1 is SGHVS, CDR2 FNYEAQ. The CDR3 loop reads CASSLRADNSYNEQFF. As DNA, the CDR3 is TGTGCCAGCAGCTTGCGAGCGGATAACTCCTACAATGAGCAGTTCTTC.

This chain links TRBV18 with TRBJ2-2; 9 bases agree with TRBD1. The CDR3 totals 15 residues. The V gene end was trimmed by 6 bases and the J gene end by 1 base; junction bases not matched to a gene: 3. In germline, CDR1 is KGHSH, CDR2 LQKENI. The CDR3 nucleotides read TGTGCCAGCTCTAGGGACAGGGTGAACACCGGGGAGCTGTTTTTT. Translation gives CASSRDRVNTGELFF.

This chain joins TRBV7-2 and TRBJ2-4; D uncertain. This CDR3 contains 13 residues. V lost 0 bases and J 8 bases, leaving 8 bases between the germline ends. Germline loops: CDR1 SGHTA, CDR2 FQGNSA. CDR3 in amino acids: CASSLALQDIQYF. DNA of the CDR3: TGTGCCAGCAGCTTAGCGCTCCAGGACATTCAGTACTTC. Filled out from reference TRBV7-2 and TRBJ2-4, the complete variable domain reads GAGVSQSPSNKVTEKGKDVELRCDPISGHTALYWYRQSLGQGLEFLIYFQGNSAPDKSGLPSDRFSAERTGGSVSTLTIQRTQQEDSAVYLCASSLALQDIQYFGAGTRLSVL.

The chain has TRBV10-3 and TRBJ2-7; TRBD1 is a possible D gene (6 bases). Trimming pared 3 bases from V and 3 bases from J, leaving 9 bases between. This CDR3 region has 13 residues. CDR1 and CDR2 from the germline V gene are ENHRY and SYGVKD. In DNA, the CDR3 is TGTGCCATCAGTGATCGGGACAACTACGAGCAGTACTTC. Translation gives CAISDRDNYEQYF.

The chain joins TRBV4-3 to TRBJ1-2, with D possibly being TRBD1 (5 bases). V lost 1 base and J 4 bases, leaving 13 bases between the germline ends. The CDR3 consists of 15 residues. The germline V gene has CDR1 LGHNA and CDR2 YSLEER. DNA for the CDR3: TGCGCCAGCAGCCAAGGTAACAGGTTCCTCTATGGCTACACCTTC. Its protein product is CASSQGNRFLYGYTF.